This T cell receptor (beta chain) was sequenced for a study of CD4 T cells in relation to SARS-CoV-2 and coronaviruses. Before the COVID-19 pandemic, during about 2010-2018, CD4+ T cells were taken from unexposed donors. CD4+ T cells were isolated from the cells after around 9 days of culture. In the case of this clone: The antigen is not known.

The data were produced by immunoSEQ multiplex PCR, yet TCRdb's version contains in-frame clones alone and is incomplete. The data show about 19,000 clones, with around 80% seen just once and 20% to 30% held by the top ten. The sample consisted of CD4+ T cells from PBMCs, cultured in vitro. This receptor was taken from a human donor in good health.

In nucleotides, the CDR3 is TGTGCCAGCAGCCCGGGGAGGGGTAGGGGGTCGAAATACAATGAGCAGTTCTTC. This gives the protein CASSPGRGRGSKYNEQFF. This rearrangement joins TRBV11-2 to TRBJ2-1; D perhaps matches TRBD2 (7 bases). In germline, CDR1 is SGHAT, CDR2 FQNNGV. Trimming took 5 bases from V and 4 from J, leaving 24 bases between them. CDR3 length equals 18 residues.